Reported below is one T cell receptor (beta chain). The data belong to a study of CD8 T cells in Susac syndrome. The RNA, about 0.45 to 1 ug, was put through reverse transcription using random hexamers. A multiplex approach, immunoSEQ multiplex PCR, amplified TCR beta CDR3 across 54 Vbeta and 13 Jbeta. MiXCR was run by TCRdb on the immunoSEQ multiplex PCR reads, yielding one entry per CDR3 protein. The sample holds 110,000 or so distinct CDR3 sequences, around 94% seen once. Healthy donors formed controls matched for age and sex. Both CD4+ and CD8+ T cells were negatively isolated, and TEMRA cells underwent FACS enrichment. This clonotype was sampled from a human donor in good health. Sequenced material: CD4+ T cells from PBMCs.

CDR3 nucleotides: TGCAGTGCCCACAGGGAAGACTATGGCTACACCTTC. Translated: CSAHREDYGYTF. The chain joins TRBV20-1 to TRBJ1-2; TRBD1 might be the D (6 bases). The CDR3 totals 12 residues. Per germline, CDR1 DFQATT and CDR2 SNEGSKA (reference sequence). V lost 6 bases and J lost 3, with 11 bases in between.